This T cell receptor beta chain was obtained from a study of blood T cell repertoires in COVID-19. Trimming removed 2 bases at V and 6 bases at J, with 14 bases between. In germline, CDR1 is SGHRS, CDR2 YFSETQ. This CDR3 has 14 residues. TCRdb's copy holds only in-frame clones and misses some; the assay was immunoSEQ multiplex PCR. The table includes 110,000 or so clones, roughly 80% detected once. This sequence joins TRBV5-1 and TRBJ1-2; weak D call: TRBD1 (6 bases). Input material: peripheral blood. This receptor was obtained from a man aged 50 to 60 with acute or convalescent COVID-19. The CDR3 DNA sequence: TGCGCCAGCAGCTTTGATGCAGGGGCGGATGGCTACACCTTC. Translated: CASSFDAGADGYTF.